Following are 9 T cell receptor beta chains from one sample sequenced in a study of cytomegalovirus exposure and HLA in healthy donors (dated by TCRdb to about 2017). Libraries were built with the immunoSEQ multiplex PCR assay. A mixture of 60 forward primers for TCR Vbeta segments and 13 reverse primers for TCR Jbeta segments was used in the multiplex PCR. TCRdb took over this immuneACCESS table, retaining in-frame rearrangements with V and J assigned. Such tables are incomplete; in checked studies, under half of the missing clones stem from an unresolved V gene, and the remainder is unexplained. For this sample there are 65,000 to 90,000 clones; approximately 75% appear just once. The top ten hold 4% to 5% of the sample. Specimen: PBMCs. The source of these receptors is a man aged 60 to 69 in good health and CMV-seronegative.

This chain uses TRBV27 with TRBJ2-5; D not certain. Germline V gene data show CDR1 as MNHEY and CDR2 as SMNVEV (reference sequence). V was clipped by 8 bases and J by 7 bases, with 14 bases between them. The CDR3 extends over 12 amino acids. CDR3 sequence: CASGHPSGTQYF. CDR3 DNA: TGTGCCAGCGGTCACCCGTCAGGGACCCAGTACTTC.

V usage is TRBV14 and J usage is TRBJ2-4, with D maybe TRBD2 (6 bases). Per germline, CDR1 SGHDN and CDR2 FVKESK. The CDR3 length is 18 residues. V gave up 0 bases and J gave up 5 bases, with 20 bases separating them. The CDR3: CASSQDHFAGTSENIQYF. The DNA for the CDR3 is TGTGCCAGCAGCCAAGATCATTTCGCGGGGACTTCTGAAAACATTCAGTACTTC. Combining the CDR3 with reference TRBV14 and TRBJ2-4 gives the whole variable domain EAGVTQFPSHSVIEKGQTVTLRCDPISGHDNLYWYRRVMGKEIKFLLHFVKESKQDESGMPNNRFLAERTGGTYSTLKVQPAELEDSGVYFCASSQDHFAGTSENIQYFGAGTRLSVL.

V gene TRBV5-6 combines with J gene TRBJ2-3; 8 positions agree with TRBD2. The V gene end was trimmed by 3 bases and the J gene end by 1 base; junction bases not matched to a gene: 7. This CDR3 comprises 16 residues. Germline assignment: CDR1 SGHDT and CDR2 YYEEEE. CDR3 in DNA: TGTGCCAGCAGCTCCCCCCGGGGGGGCGGCACAGATACGCAGTATTTT. It is translated as CASSSPRGGGTDTQYF.

The chain employs TRBV9 and TRBJ2-2, with a possible D match to TRBD2 (5 bases). Germline CDR1 is SGDLS and CDR2 is YYNGEE. This CDR3 has 16 amino acids. Trimming cost V 0 bases and J 4 bases, with 13 bases left between them. The CDR3 DNA follows: TGTGCCAGCAGCGTAGGGGCACTAGATGGCACCGGGGAGCTGTTTTTT. It yields the protein CASSVGALDGTGELFF.

This chain uses TRBV4-2 with TRBJ2-2; 10 positions agree with TRBD1. Germline V CDR1 and CDR2: LGHNA, YNFKEQ. V shed 1 base and J 3 bases; nucleotides not matched to a gene: 8. This CDR3 spans 18 amino acids. The CDR3 loop is CASSQVGAGTGDTGELFF. The CDR3 DNA follows: TGTGCCAGCAGCCAAGTCGGAGCGGGGACAGGGGACACCGGGGAGCTGTTTTTT.

This clone occurred once. The chain combines TRBV25-1 with TRBJ2-3; D is possibly TRBD2 (5 bases). CDR1 is MGHDK and CDR2 is SYGVNS in the germline V gene. This CDR3 spans 14 amino acids. The V end was cut by 6 bases, the J end by 9 bases, with 19 bases between. CDR3 residues: CASSPGSGGPTQYF. The CDR3 DNA follows: TGTGCCAGCAGCCCGGGGTCCGGCGGGCCCACGCAGTATTTT.

This chain links TRBV6-5 with TRBJ1-1, with 7 nucleotides matching TRBD1. Losses at the gene ends were 7 bases for V and 10 bases for J; bases not matched to a gene: 12. This CDR3 spans 13 amino acids. The V gene's germline CDR1 is MNHEY and CDR2 SVGAGI. The CDR3 DNA sequence: TGTGCCAGCACCAAGGGGGCGCCAGGGGGAGCTTTCTTT. Its translation is CASTKGAPGGAFF.

This clone came up a few times. V gene TRBV7-9 combines with J gene TRBJ1-3; D is unresolved. V was trimmed by 6 bases and J by 0 bases, leaving 6 bases between them. CDR3 length equals 13 residues. Germline CDR1 SEHNR, CDR2 FQNEAQ (reference sequence). The CDR3 sequence is CASRSYSGNTIYF. DNA for the CDR3: TGTGCCAGCAGGTCTTACTCTGGAAACACCATATATTTT.

The J gene is TRBJ2-3, the V gene TRBV5-6; possibly TRBD2 for D (5 bases). The V and J ends lost 4 bases and 6 bases respectively, with 21 bases between them. Looked up from germline, CDR1 is SGHDT and CDR2 is YYEEEE. The CDR3 totals 16 residues. CDR3 in amino acids: CASSLGVVLLTDTQYF. DNA for the CDR3: TGTGCCAGCAGCCTCGGGGTGGTCCTTCTTACGGATACGCAGTATTTT.